The entry that follows covers one T cell receptor beta chain sequence. No antigen is known for it. The CDR3 runs to 14 residues. Per the germline V gene, CDR1 is MNHEY and CDR2 is SVGAGI. The J segment lost 5 bases and the V segment lost 5 bases, leaving 7 bases of the junction unmatched. It was with 60 Vbeta and 13 Jbeta primers that the PCR ran. In the authors' methods: Unique TCR beta chains numbered approximately 80 million in a later analysis, with about 9.9 million shared. Measured with immunoSEQ multiplex PCR; TCRdb has only the in-frame clones, and not every one. V, J and clone size are those of that table, while D and trimming were read from the DNA. The table counts 150,000 to 200,000 clones; less than 0.95% lies in the top ten. The data derive from a study of cytomegalovirus exposure and HLA in healthy donors. About the research overall: Assignment to the Caucasian-associated ancestry cluster applied to roughly 80% of the roughly 410 genotyped donors.

Whole-study results and caveats: Common viral pathogens seemed, in a later analysis, to connect with several of the most significant clusters. Researchers reportedly found TCR beta sequences accurately predicted most subjects' HLA-A and HLA-B alleles.

This clonotype was sampled from a woman between 18 and 30 years old in good health and CMV-seropositive. Sequenced material: PBMCs. This chain uses TRBV6-5 with TRBJ1-1; TRBD1 matches at 8 bases. This CDR3 reads CASSRTQGVTEAFF. CDR3 nucleotide sequence: TGTGCCAGCAGTCGTACACAGGGGGTAACTGAAGCTTTCTTT.